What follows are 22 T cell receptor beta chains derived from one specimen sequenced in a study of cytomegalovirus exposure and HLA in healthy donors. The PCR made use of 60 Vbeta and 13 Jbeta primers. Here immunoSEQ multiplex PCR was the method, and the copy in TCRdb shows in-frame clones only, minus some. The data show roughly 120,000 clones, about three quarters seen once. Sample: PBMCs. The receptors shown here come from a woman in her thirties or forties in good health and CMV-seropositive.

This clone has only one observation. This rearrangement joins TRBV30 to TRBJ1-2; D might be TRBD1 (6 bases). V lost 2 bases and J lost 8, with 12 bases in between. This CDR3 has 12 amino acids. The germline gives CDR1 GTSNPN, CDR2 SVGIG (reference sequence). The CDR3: CAWSSQTGGYTF. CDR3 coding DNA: TGTGCCTGGAGTAGCCAGACAGGAGGCTACACCTTC.

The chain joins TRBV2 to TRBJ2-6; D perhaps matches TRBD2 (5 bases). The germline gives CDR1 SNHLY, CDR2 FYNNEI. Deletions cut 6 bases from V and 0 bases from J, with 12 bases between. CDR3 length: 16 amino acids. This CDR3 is CASRLGATSGANVLTF. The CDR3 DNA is TGTGCCAGCAGGTTGGGAGCGACCTCTGGGGCCAACGTCCTGACTTTC.

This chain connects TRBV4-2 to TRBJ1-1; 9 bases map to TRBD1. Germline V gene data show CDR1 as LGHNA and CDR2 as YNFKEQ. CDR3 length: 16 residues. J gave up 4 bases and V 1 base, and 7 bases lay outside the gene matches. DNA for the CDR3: TGTGCCAGCAGCCAAGTTCCCACAGGGGGCGGCACTGAAGCTTTCTTT. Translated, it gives CASSQVPTGGGTEAFF.

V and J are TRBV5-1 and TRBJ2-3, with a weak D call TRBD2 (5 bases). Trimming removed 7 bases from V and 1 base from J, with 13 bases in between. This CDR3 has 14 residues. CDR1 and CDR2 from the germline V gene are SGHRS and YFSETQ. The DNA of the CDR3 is TGCGCCAGCGGGCTTGAGGGCCGCACAGATACGCAGTATTTT. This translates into CASGLEGRTDTQYF.

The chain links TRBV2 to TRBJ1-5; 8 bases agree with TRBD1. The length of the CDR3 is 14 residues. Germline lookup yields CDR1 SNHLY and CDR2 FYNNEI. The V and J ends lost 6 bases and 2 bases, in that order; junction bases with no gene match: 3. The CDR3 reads CASRGQVRNQPQHF. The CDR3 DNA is TGTGCCAGCAGGGGACAGGTCCGCAATCAGCCCCAGCATTTT.

The CDR3: CASSLNAGGRETQYF. CDR3 nucleotides: TGTGCCAGCAGCCTAAACGCGGGGGGCAGAGAGACCCAGTACTTC. The chain recombines TRBV14 with TRBJ2-5, with 8 bases lining up with TRBD2. The V gene's germline CDR1 is SGHDN and CDR2 FVKESK. This CDR3 comprises 15 residues. V lost 4 bases, J lost 4 bases, and 8 bases stayed unmatched.

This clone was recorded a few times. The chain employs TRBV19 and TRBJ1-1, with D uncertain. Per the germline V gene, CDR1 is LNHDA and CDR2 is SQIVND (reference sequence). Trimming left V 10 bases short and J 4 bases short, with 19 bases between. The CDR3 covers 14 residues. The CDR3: CATSPERVSTEAFF. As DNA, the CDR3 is TGTGCCACCTCCCCAGAGCGGGTGAGCACTGAAGCTTTCTTT.

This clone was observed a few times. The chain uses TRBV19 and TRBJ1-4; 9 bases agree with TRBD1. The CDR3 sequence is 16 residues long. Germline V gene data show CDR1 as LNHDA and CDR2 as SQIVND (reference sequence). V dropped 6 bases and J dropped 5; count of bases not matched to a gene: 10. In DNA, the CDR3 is TGTGCCAGTAGACGAACAACAGGGGGCGCAAATGAAAAACTGTTTTTT. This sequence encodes CASRRTTGGANEKLFF. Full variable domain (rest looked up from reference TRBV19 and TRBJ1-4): DGGITQSPKYLFRKEGQNVTLSCEQNLNHDAMYWYRQDPGQGLRLIYYSQIVNDFQKGDIAEGYSVSREKKESFPLTVTSAQKNPTAFYLCASRRTTGGANEKLFFGSGTQLSVL.

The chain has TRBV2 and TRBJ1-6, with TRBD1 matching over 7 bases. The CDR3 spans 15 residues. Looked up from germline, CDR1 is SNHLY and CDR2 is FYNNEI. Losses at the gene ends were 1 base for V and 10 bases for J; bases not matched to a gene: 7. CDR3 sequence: CASSEEGARASPLHF. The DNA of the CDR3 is TGTGCCAGCAGTGAAGAGGGGGCGCGGGCCTCACCCCTCCACTTT.

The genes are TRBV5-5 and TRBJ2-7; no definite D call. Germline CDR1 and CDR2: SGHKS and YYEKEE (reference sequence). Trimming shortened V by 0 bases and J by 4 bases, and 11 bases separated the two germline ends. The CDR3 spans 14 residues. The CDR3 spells CASSLESRTYEQYF. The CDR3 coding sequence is TGTGCCAGCAGCTTGGAATCCAGAACATACGAGCAGTACTTC.

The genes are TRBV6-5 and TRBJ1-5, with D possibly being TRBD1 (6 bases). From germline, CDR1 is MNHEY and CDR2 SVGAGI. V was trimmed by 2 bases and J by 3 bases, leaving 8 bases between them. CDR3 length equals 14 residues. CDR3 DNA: TGTGCCAGCAGTTACGGACAGAACAATCAGCCCCAGCATTTT. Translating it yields CASSYGQNNQPQHF.

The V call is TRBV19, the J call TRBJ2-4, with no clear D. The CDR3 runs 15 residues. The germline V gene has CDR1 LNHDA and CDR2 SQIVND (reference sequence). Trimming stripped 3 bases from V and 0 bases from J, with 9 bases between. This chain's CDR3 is CASSMTLLAKNIQYF. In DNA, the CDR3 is TGTGCCAGTAGTATGACACTTCTAGCCAAAAACATTCAGTACTTC.

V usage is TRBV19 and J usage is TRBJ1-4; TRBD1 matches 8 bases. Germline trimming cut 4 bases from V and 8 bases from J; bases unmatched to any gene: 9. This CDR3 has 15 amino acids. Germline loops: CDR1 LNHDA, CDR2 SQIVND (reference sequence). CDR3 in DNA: TGTGCCAGTAGTAACCAGACAGGGGAGGCGGAAAAACTGTTTTTT. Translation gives CASSNQTGEAEKLFF.

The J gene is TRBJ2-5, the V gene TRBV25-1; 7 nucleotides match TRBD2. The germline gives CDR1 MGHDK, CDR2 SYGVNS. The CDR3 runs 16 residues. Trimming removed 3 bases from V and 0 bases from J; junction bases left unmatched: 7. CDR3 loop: CASSDLSGGHQETQYF. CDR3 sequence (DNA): TGTGCCAGCAGTGATCTATCGGGAGGCCACCAAGAGACCCAGTACTTC.

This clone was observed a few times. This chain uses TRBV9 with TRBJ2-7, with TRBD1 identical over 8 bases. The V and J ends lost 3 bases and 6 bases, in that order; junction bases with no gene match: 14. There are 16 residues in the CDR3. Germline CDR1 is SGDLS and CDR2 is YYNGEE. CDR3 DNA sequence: TGTGCCAGCAGCGCAGGGGTAGGACAGGGAATATTCGAGCAGTACTTC. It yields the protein CASSAGVGQGIFEQYF.

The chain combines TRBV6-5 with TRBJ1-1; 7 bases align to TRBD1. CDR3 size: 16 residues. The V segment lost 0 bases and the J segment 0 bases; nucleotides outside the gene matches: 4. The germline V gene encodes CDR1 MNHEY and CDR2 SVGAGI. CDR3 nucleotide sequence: TGTGCCAGCAGTTACTCCGCAGGGGGAATGAACACTGAAGCTTTCTTT. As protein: CASSYSAGGMNTEAFF.

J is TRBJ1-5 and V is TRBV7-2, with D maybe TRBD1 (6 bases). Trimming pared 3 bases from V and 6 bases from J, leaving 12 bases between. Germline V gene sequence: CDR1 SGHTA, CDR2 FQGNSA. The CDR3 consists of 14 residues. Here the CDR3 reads CASSFTVGGQPQHF. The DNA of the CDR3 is TGTGCCAGCAGCTTCACCGTAGGGGGTCAGCCCCAGCATTTT.

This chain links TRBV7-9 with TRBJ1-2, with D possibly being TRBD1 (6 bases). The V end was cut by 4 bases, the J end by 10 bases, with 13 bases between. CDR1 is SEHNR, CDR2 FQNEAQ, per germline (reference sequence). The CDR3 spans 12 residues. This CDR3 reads CASSSKTGSYTF. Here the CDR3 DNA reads TGTGCCAGCAGCTCAAAGACAGGATCCTACACCTTC.

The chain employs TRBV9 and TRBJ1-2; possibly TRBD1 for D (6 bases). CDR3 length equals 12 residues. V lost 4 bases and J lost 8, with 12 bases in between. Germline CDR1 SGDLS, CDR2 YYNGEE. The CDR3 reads CASSPGTSGYTF. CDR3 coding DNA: TGTGCCAGCAGCCCTGGGACATCGGGCTACACCTTC.

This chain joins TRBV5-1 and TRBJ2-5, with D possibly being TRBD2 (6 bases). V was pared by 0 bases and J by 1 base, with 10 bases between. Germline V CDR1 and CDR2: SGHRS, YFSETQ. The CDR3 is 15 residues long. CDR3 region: CASSLDGRGQETQYF. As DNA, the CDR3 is TGCGCCAGCAGCTTGGACGGGAGAGGCCAAGAGACCCAGTACTTC.

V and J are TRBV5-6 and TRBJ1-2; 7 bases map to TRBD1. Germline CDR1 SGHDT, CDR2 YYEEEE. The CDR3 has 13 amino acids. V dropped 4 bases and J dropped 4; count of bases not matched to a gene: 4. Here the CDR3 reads CASSPRDSYGYTF. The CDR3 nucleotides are TGTGCCAGCAGCCCGCGGGACAGCTATGGCTACACCTTC.

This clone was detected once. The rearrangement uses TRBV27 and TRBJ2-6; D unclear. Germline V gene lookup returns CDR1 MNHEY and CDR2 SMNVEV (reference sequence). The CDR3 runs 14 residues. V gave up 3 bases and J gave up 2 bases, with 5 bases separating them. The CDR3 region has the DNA TGTGCCAGCAGTTTGGCACCTGGGGCCAACGTCCTGACTTTC. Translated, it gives CASSLAPGANVLTF. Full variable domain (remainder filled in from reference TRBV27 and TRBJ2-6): EAQVTQNPRYLITVTGKKLTVTCSQNMNHEYMSWYRQDPGLGLRQIYYSMNVEVTDKGDVPEGYKVSRKEKRNFPLILESPSPNQTSLYFCASSLAPGANVLTFGAGSRLTVL.